These 2 T cell receptor beta chains originate from one sample sequenced in a study of T cell responses to AZD1222 COVID-19 vaccine. TCRdb keeps only in-frame clones here, not all; method: immunoSEQ multiplex PCR. This sample carries roughly 100,000 clones, about 88% of them seen once, and the ten largest clones take roughly two fifths. Sequenced here: peripheral blood, sampled 28 days after the second AZD1222 dose. These receptors all stem from an adult who received the AZD1222 COVID-19 vaccine.

The chain employs TRBV29-1 and TRBJ2-3; maybe TRBD1 (5 bases). This CDR3 is 14 amino acids long. Germline CDR1 SQVTM, CDR2 ANQGSEA. V lost 5 bases to trimming and J lost 0 bases, with 12 bases between them. The CDR3 reads CSVQDTQSTDTQYF. CDR3 bases: TGCAGCGTTCAGGACACCCAGAGCACAGATACGCAGTATTTT.

This clone was found once. The chain employs TRBV7-9 and TRBJ2-7; D not resolved. The CDR3 runs to 14 residues. The V gene lost 2 bases and the J gene lost 1 base, with 9 bases spanning the gap. Germline V gene lookup returns CDR1 SEHNR and CDR2 FQNEAQ (reference sequence). The CDR3 DNA is TGTGCCAGCAGCTTAACTGGCAGTTCCTACGAGCAGTACTTC. It codes for CASSLTGSSYEQYF.